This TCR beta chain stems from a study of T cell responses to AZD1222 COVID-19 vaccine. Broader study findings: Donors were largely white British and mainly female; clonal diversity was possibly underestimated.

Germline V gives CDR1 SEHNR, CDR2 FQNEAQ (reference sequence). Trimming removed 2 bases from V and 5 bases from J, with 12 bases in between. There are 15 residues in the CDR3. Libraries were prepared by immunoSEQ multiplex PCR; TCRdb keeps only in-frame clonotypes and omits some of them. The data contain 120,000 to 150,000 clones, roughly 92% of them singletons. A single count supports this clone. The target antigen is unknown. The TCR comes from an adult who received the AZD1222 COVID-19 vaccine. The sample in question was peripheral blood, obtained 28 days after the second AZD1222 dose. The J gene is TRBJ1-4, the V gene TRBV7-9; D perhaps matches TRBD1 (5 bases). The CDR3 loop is CASSLLGGLNEKLFF. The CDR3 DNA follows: TGTGCCAGCAGCTTATTGGGGGGTTTGAATGAAAAACTGTTTTTT.